This T cell receptor (beta chain) was recorded in a study of control samples from healthy donors and cancer patients. Generated by immunoSEQ multiplex PCR, the TCRdb table keeps only in-frame clones and is missing some. The data show tens of thousands of clones, more than 80% seen once. Trimming stripped 5 bases from V and 0 bases from J, with 2 bases between. The CDR3 contains 12 residues. Germline CDR1 SEHNR, CDR2 FQNEAQ (reference sequence). This clonotype was obtained from a young man with colorectal cancer. The genes are TRBV7-9 and TRBJ1-3; D gene unclear. Sequenced sample: PBMCs. The CDR3 is CASSLSGNTIYF. The CDR3 DNA is TGTGCCAGCAGCCTCTCTGGAAACACCATATATTTT.